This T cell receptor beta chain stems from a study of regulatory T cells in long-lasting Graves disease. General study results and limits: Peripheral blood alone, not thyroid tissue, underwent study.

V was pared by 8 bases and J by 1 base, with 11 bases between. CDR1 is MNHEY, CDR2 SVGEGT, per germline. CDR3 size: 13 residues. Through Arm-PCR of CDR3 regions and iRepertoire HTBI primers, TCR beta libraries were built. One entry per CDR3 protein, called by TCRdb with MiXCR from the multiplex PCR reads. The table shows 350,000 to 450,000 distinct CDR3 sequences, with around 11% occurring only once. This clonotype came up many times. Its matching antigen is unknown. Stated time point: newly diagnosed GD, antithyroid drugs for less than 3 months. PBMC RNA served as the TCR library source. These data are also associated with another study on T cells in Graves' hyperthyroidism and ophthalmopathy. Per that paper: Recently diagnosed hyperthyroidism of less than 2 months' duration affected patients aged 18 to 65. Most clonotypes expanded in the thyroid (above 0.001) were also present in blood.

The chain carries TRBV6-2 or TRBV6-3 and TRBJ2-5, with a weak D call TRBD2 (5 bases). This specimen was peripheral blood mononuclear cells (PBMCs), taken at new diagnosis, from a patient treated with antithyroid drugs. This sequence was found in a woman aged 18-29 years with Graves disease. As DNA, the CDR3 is TGTGCCAGCGGAGGCCAGACCCAAGAGACCCAGTACTTC. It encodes CASGGQTQETQYF.